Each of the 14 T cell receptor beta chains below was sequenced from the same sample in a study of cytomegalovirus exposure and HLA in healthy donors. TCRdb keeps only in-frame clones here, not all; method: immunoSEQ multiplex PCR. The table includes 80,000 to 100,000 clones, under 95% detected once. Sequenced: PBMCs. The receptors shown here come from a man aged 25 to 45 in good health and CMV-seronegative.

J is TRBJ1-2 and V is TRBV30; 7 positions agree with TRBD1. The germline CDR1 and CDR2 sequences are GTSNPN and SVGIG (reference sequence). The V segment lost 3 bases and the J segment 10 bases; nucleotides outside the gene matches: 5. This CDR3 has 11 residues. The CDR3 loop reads CAWSTGEDYTF. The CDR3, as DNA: TGTGCCTGGAGCACAGGGGAGGACTACACCTTC.

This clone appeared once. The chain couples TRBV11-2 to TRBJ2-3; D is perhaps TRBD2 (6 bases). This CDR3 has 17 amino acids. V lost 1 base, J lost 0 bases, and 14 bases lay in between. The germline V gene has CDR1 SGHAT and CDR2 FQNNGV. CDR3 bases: TGTGCCAGCAGCTTAGTCGCGGGATTCACTAGCACAGATACGCAGTATTTT. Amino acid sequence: CASSLVAGFTSTDTQYF.

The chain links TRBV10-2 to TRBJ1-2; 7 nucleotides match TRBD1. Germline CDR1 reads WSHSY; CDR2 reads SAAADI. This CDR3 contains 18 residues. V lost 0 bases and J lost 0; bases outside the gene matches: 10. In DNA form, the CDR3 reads TGCGCCAGCAGTGAGTCAATTCTACGACAGGGAGCTAACTATGGCTACACCTTC. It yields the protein CASSESILRQGANYGYTF.

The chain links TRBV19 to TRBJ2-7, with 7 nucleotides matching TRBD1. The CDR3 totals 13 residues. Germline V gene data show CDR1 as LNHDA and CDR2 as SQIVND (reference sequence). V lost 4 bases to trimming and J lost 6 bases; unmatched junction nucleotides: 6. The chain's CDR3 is CASSTSGQAEQYF. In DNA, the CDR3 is TGTGCCAGTAGTACCTCCGGACAGGCCGAGCAGTACTTC.

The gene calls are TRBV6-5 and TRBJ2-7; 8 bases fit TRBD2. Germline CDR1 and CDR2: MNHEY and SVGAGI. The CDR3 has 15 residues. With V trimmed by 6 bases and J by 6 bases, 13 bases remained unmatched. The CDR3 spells CASSPTSVLLREQYF. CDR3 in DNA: TGTGCCAGCAGCCCGACTAGCGTTCTGCTACGCGAGCAGTACTTC.

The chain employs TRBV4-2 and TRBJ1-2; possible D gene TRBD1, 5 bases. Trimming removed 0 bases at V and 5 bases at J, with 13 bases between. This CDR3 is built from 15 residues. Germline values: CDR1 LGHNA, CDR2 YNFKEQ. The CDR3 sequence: CASSQDFVGVYGYTF. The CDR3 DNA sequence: TGTGCCAGCAGCCAAGATTTCGTAGGGGTATATGGCTACACCTTC.

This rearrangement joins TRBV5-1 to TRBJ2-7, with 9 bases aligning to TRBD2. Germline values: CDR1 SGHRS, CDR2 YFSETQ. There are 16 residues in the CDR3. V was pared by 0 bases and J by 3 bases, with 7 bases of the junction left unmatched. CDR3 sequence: CASSLGGRALDYEQYF. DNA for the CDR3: TGCGCCAGCAGCTTGGGCGGGAGGGCCTTAGACTACGAGCAGTACTTC.

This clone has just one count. This chain's CDR3 is CASTPRRADSYEQYF. The CDR3 DNA reads TGTGCCAGCACCCCCCGCAGGGCAGACTCCTACGAGCAGTACTTC. The genes are TRBV6-6 and TRBJ2-7, with D perhaps TRBD1 (5 bases). This CDR3 region has 15 residues. CDR1 MNHNY and CDR2 SVGAGI come from the germline V gene (reference sequence). V lost 7 bases, J lost 0 bases, and 16 bases lay in between.

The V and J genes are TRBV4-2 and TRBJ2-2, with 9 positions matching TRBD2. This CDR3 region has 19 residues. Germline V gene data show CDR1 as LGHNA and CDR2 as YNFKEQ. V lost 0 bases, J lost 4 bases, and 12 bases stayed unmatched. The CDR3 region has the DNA TGTGCCAGCAGCCAAGAACCCTCAGCGGGGGGCCGTGTCACCGGGGAGCTGTTTTTT. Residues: CASSQEPSAGGRVTGELFF.

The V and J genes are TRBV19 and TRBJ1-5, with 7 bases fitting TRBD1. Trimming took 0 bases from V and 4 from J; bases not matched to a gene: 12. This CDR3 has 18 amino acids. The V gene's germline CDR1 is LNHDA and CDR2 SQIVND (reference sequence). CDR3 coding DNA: TGTGCCAGTAGTATAGATGGAATTTCGGGACAGACTAATCAGCCCCAGCATTTT. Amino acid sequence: CASSIDGISGQTNQPQHF. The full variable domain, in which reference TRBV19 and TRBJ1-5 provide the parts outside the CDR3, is DGGITQSPKYLFRKEGQNVTLSCEQNLNHDAMYWYRQDPGQGLRLIYYSQIVNDFQKGDIAEGYSVSREKKESFPLTVTSAQKNPTAFYLCASSIDGISGQTNQPQHFGDGTRLSIL.

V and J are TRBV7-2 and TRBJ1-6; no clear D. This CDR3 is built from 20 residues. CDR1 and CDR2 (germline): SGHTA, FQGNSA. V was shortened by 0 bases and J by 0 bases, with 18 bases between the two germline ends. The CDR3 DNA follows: TGTGCCAGCAGCTTAGCCCCGGGAGAAAGCCTGAGCTCCTATAATTCACCCCTCCACTTT. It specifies CASSLAPGESLSSYNSPLHF. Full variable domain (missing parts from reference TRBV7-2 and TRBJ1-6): GAGVSQSPSNKVTEKGKDVELRCDPISGHTALYWYRQSLGQGLEFLIYFQGNSAPDKSGLPSDRFSAERTGGSVSTLTIQRTQQEDSAVYLCASSLAPGESLSSYNSPLHFGNGTRLTVT.

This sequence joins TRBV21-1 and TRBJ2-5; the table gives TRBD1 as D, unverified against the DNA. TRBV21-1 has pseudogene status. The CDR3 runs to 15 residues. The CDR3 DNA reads TGTGCCAGCAGCAATGGAAGGGGGCGACAAGAGACCCAGTACTTC. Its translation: CASSNGRGRQETQYF.

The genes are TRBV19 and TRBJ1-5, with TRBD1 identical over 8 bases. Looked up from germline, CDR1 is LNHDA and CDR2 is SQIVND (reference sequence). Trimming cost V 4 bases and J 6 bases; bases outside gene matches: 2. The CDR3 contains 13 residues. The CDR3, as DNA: TGTGCCAGTAGTAGGACAGGGCCTCAGCCCCAGCATTTT. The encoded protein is CASSRTGPQPQHF.

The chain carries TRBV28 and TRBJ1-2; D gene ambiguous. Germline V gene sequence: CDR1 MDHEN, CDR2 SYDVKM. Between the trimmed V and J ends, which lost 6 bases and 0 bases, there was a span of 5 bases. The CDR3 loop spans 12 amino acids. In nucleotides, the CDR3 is TGTGCCAGCAGACAGCCTAACTATGGCTACACCTTC. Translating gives CASRQPNYGYTF.